These T cell receptor beta chains were read from a single sample in a study of cytomegalovirus exposure and HLA in healthy donors. The method was immunoSEQ multiplex PCR; TCRdb's version includes in-frame clones alone and lacks a portion of them. This sample's clone table lists about 140,000 clones. The sequenced sample consisted of PBMCs. The receptors here all came from a woman aged 18-35 years in good health and CMV-seronegative. Each CDR3 is given with its conserved first and last residue.

cdr3_length: 17
v_call: TRBV2
j_call: TRBJ2-7
cdr3_aa: CASIKGPQTGSSYEQYF

cdr3_length: 13
v_call: TRBV6-5
j_call: TRBJ1-1
cdr3_aa: CASSQWLNTEAFF

cdr3_length: 15
v_call: TRBV19
j_call: TRBJ2-7
cdr3_aa: CASSMTSGSLNEQYF

cdr3_length: 14
v_call: TRBV6-1
j_call: TRBJ1-2
cdr3_aa: CASSELEISDGYTF

cdr3_length: 15
v_call: TRBV28
j_call: TRBJ1-4
cdr3_aa: CASSQGGERFQKLFF

cdr3_length: 14
v_call: TRBV7-3
j_call: TRBJ2-2
cdr3_aa: CASSSTGYTGELFF

cdr3_length: 18
v_call: TRBV30
j_call: TRBJ2-5
cdr3_aa: CAWGLGLAGERRRETQYF

cdr3_length: 16
v_call: TRBV13
j_call: TRBJ2-1
cdr3_aa: CASSSRTSPTRDEQFF

cdr3_length: 14
v_call: TRBV19
j_call: TRBJ2-1
cdr3_aa: CASNFRYSYNEQFF

cdr3_length: 16
v_call: TRBV5-6
j_call: TRBJ1-5
cdr3_aa: CASSFFGTGNNQPQHF

cdr3_length: 14
v_call: TRBV5-1
j_call: TRBJ2-3
cdr3_aa: CASAVSVGTDTQYF

cdr3_length: 16
v_call: TRBV5-8
j_call: TRBJ2-3
cdr3_aa: CASSSQAGGGSDTQYF

cdr3_length: 14
v_call: TRBV10-3
j_call: TRBJ1-5
cdr3_aa: CAISGGGLNQPQHF

cdr3_length: 13
v_call: TRBV27
j_call: TRBJ2-7
cdr3_aa: CASSRDSYYEQYF

cdr3_length: 14
v_call: TRBV6-5
j_call: TRBJ2-2
cdr3_aa: CASSLIAGSGELFF

cdr3_length: 13
v_call: TRBV5-1
j_call: TRBJ1-2
cdr3_aa: CASGEQGAYGYTF

cdr3_length: 15
v_call: TRBV4-3
j_call: TRBJ2-2
cdr3_aa: CASSQEASRTGELFF

cdr3_length: 16
v_call: TRBV10-3
j_call: TRBJ1-2
cdr3_aa: CAISVGEKNKNYGYTF

cdr3_length: 19
v_call: TRBV18
j_call: TRBJ2-3
cdr3_aa: CASSPRVPGLASGTDTQYF

cdr3_length: 18
v_call: TRBV1
j_call: TRBJ1-1
cdr3_aa: CTSSPGSRTGSAGTEAFF

cdr3_length: 15
v_call: TRBV6-5
j_call: NA
cdr3_aa: CASSYLGQGAYEQYF

cdr3_length: 13
v_call: TRBV19
j_call: TRBJ1-1
cdr3_aa: CASSPKGGTEAFF

cdr3_length: 16
v_call: TRBV9
j_call: TRBJ2-2
cdr3_aa: CASSTETGGNTGELFF

cdr3_length: 16
v_call: TRBV5-1
j_call: TRBJ1-1
cdr3_aa: CASSLSGLQQNTEAFF

cdr3_length: 16
v_call: TRBV7-2
j_call: TRBJ1-2
cdr3_aa: CASSLNPTGENYGYTF

cdr3_length: 15
v_call: TRBV6-5
j_call: TRBJ2-5
cdr3_aa: CASKKSGRTAETQYF

cdr3_length: 11
v_call: TRBV6-6
j_call: TRBJ1-1
cdr3_aa: CASSPGWIAFF

cdr3_length: 15
v_call: TRBV7-2
j_call: TRBJ1-6
cdr3_aa: CASSLKGASNSPLHF

cdr3_length: 15
v_call: TRBV7-3
j_call: TRBJ2-1
cdr3_aa: CASSLTRGGSNEQFF

cdr3_length: 16
v_call: TRBV6-5
j_call: TRBJ2-3
cdr3_aa: CASSYSASWRADTQYF

cdr3_length: 15
v_call: TRBV7-9
j_call: TRBJ1-1
cdr3_aa: CASSSYRPDSNEAFF

cdr3_length: 15
v_call: TRBV5-1
j_call: TRBJ1-3
cdr3_aa: CASSFGQASGNTIYF

cdr3_length: 16
v_call: TRBV6-6
j_call: TRBJ2-1
cdr3_aa: CASSFILAGIQFEQFF

cdr3_length: 15
v_call: TRBV10-2
j_call: TRBJ2-3
cdr3_aa: CASSSPDRGPDTQYF

cdr3_length: 17
v_call: TRBV6-1
j_call: TRBJ2-2
cdr3_aa: CASSENPQGPGTGELFF

cdr3_length: 14
v_call: TRBV4-3
j_call: TRBJ2-4
cdr3_aa: CASSRTTSVDIQYF

cdr3_length: 16
v_call: TRBV7-2
j_call: TRBJ2-1
cdr3_aa: CASSLATGLAYNEQFF

cdr3_length: 14
v_call: TRBV7-9
j_call: TRBJ1-1
cdr3_aa: CASSVRSMETEAFF

cdr3_length: 14
v_call: TRBV6-1
j_call: TRBJ2-1
cdr3_aa: CASERESSYNEQFF

cdr3_length: 17
v_call: TRBV5-1
j_call: TRBJ2-1
cdr3_aa: CASSLAGGASSYNEQFF

cdr3_length: 17
v_call: TRBV5-1
j_call: TRBJ2-3
cdr3_aa: CASSLETSGRGTDTQYF

cdr3_length: 14
v_call: TRBV19
j_call: TRBJ1-1
cdr3_aa: CASSAGTGGTEAFF

cdr3_length: 14
v_call: TRBV6-1
j_call: TRBJ1-5
cdr3_aa: CATGTDLGLQPQHF

cdr3_length: 15
v_call: TRBV7-6
j_call: TRBJ2-2
cdr3_aa: CASSGGIRGAGELFF

cdr3_length: 14
v_call: TRBV7-9
j_call: TRBJ2-5
cdr3_aa: CASTIGAEQETQYF

cdr3_length: 15
v_call: TRBV18
j_call: TRBJ1-1
cdr3_aa: CASSPRQGSGTEAFF

cdr3_length: 13
v_call: TRBV10-3
j_call: TRBJ1-1
cdr3_aa: CAISDEMNTEAFF

cdr3_length: 13
v_call: TRBV6-1
j_call: TRBJ1-1
cdr3_aa: CASSSYRDTEAFF

cdr3_length: 15
v_call: TRBV7-8
j_call: TRBJ2-2
cdr3_aa: CASIGLAENTGELFF

cdr3_length: 15
v_call: TRBV10-3
j_call: TRBJ1-3
cdr3_aa: CAISELTVGGNTIYF

cdr3_length: 13
v_call: TRBV6-5
j_call: TRBJ2-2
cdr3_aa: CASSPGGTGELFF

cdr3_length: 13
v_call: TRBV2
j_call: TRBJ2-7
cdr3_aa: CALRRDFSYEQYF

cdr3_length: 15
v_call: TRBV28
j_call: TRBJ1-2
cdr3_aa: CASRTTGQGVNGYTF